The 19 T cell receptor beta chains below come from one sample, sequenced in a study of T-cell reconstitution after alpha-beta-depleted transplantation in children (dated by TCRdb to the mid-2010s). Libraries were prepared through PCR. The data were produced on an Illumina HiSeq 2500. TCR library preparation used molecular barcoding, with unique molecular identifiers applied to normalize quantification of the TCRbeta repertoire. Through fastp at Q25 and MiXCR, TCRdb rebuilt clones from the public reads, retaining in-frame beta chains. For every CDR3 protein sequence, its rows merge into one entry that carries the most common genes and DNA. The sample includes about 400,000 distinct CDR3 sequences, with about an eighth observed a single time. The ten largest clonotypes hold 3.5% to 4.5% of the sample. The sequences come from PBMCs, collected from the stem cell graft. The receptors were gathered from a human donor who donated a stem cell graft to a child with Fanconi anemia.

This clonotype has more than one count but fewer than ten. The chain carries TRBV20-1 and TRBJ1-1; D unresolved. The CDR3 length is 15 residues. V lost 3 bases, J lost 4 bases, and 18 bases lay in between. Germline V gene data show CDR1 as DFQATT and CDR2 as SNEGSKA (reference sequence). For the CDR3, the DNA is TGCAGTGCTAGCGATGCGCAGGCGGGTCGCACTGAAGCTTTCTTT. Residues: CSASDAQAGRTEAFF.

This clonotype was seen ten or more times. CDR3 in amino acids: CASSPSQAGYTF. In DNA form, the CDR3 reads TGTGCCAGCTCACCTTCCCAGGCGGGCTACACCTTC. V and J are TRBV18 and TRBJ1-2; D not resolved. Deletions cut 3 bases from V and 8 bases from J, with 10 bases between. Germline assignment: CDR1 KGHSH and CDR2 LQKENI. The CDR3 length is 12 residues.

This clonotype was detected a few times. The chain couples TRBV12-3 or TRBV12-4 to TRBJ2-1; perhaps D is TRBD1 or TRBD2 (7 bases each). V was shortened by 7 bases and J by 2 bases, with 24 bases between the two germline ends. This CDR3 region has 18 residues. The CDR3 bases are TGTGCCAGCACCCCAGGGGGGAGAGCGGGGTCCACCTACAATGAGCAGTTCTTC. This codes for CASTPGGRAGSTYNEQFF.

This clonotype was counted at least ten times. J is TRBJ2-3 and V is TRBV4-3; D gene uncertain. The CDR3 covers 12 residues. V dropped 0 bases and J dropped 3 bases, with 1 base sitting between them. CDR1 and CDR2 (germline): LGHNA, YSLEER. CDR3: CASSQETDTQYF. For the CDR3, the DNA is TGCGCCAGCAGCCAAGAGACAGATACGCAGTATTTT.

The chain is built from TRBV7-8 and TRBJ1-1; TRBD1 aligns across 8 bases. The CDR3 is made up of 16 amino acids. Trimming took 1 base from V and 4 from J; bases not matched to a gene: 8. Germline V CDR1 and CDR2: SGHVS, FQNEAQ. The CDR3 reads CASSLVAQGVGTEAFF. In nucleotides, the CDR3 is TGTGCCAGCAGCTTAGTTGCACAGGGGGTTGGCACTGAAGCTTTCTTT.

V is TRBV10-3 and J is TRBJ2-5; the D gene could be TRBD1 or TRBD2 (6 bases each). With 3 bases removed from V and 10 bases from J, the gap between germline ends came to 12 bases. The V gene's germline CDR1 is ENHRY and CDR2 SYGVKD. This CDR3 contains 12 residues. The CDR3 sequence: CAISDEGGNQYF. CDR3 nucleotide sequence: TGTGCCATCAGTGATGAGGGGGGAAACCAGTACTTC.

The genes are TRBV6-6 and TRBJ2-7; D gene unclear. Germline V gene sequence: CDR1 MNHNY, CDR2 SVGAGI (reference sequence). Deletions cut 7 bases from V and 3 bases from J, with 7 bases between. CDR3 size: 11 residues. DNA for the CDR3: TGTGCCAGCACAAGTGTCTACGAGCAGTACTTC. Amino acids: CASTSVYEQYF.

A remark on this clonotype: The conserved closing phenylalanine or tryptophan is absent in this CDR3, likely reflecting a read error. The chain uses TRBV29-1 and TRBJ2-7, with a tentative D call TRBD2 (5 bases). Germline CDR1 SQVTM, CDR2 ANQGSEA. The CDR3 has 13 residues. The V end lost 3 bases, the J end lost 0 bases, and 9 bases lay between the germline ends. The CDR3 coding sequence is TGCAGCGTTGAGGACTCTGACTCCTACGAGCAGTACTAC. It encodes CSVEDSDSYEQYY.

This clonotype has a handful of counts. The chain couples TRBV28 to TRBJ2-2; D possibly corresponds to TRBD2 (6 bases). The CDR3 extends over 15 amino acids. Germline CDR1 reads MDHEN; CDR2 reads SYDVKM. V was clipped by 7 bases and J by 0 bases, with 12 bases between them. CDR3 protein: CASKLGGANTGELFF. CDR3 DNA sequence: TGTGCCAGCAAACTGGGGGGTGCGAACACCGGGGAGCTGTTTTTT.

This clonotype came up many times. Here the CDR3 DNA reads TGTGCCAGCAGTTCCTTACTCGACGGGGGTCGGACCCAGTACTTC. Protein product: CASSSLLDGGRTQYF. The chain has TRBV28 and TRBJ2-5; maybe TRBD2 (6 bases). The CDR3 consists of 15 residues. From germline, CDR1 is MDHEN and CDR2 SYDVKM. Trimming cost V 4 bases and J 7 bases, with 19 bases left between them.

This clonotype has ten or more counts. V is TRBV7-6 and J is TRBJ2-2; 7 positions match TRBD2. The CDR3 has 15 residues. V shed 5 bases and J 3 bases; nucleotides not matched to a gene: 6. Germline V gives CDR1 SGHVS, CDR2 FNYEAQ. DNA of the CDR3: TGTGCCAGCAGCCCCTTCGCGGGGGACACCGGGGAGCTGTTTTTT. Residues: CASSPFAGDTGELFF.

A few counts support this clonotype. V and J are TRBV20-1 and TRBJ1-1, with TRBD1 identical over 8 bases. V lost 6 bases and J lost 1; bases outside the gene matches: 4. Germline V CDR1 and CDR2: DFQATT, SNEGSKA (reference sequence). The CDR3 is 13 residues long. CDR3 region: CSAGGTGNTEAFF. The CDR3 region has the DNA TGCAGTGCGGGGGGGACAGGGAACACTGAAGCTTTCTTT.

CDR3 region: CASSQVGGKGDTEAFF. Here the CDR3 DNA reads TGTGCCAGCAGCCAAGTCGGGGGGAAGGGGGACACTGAAGCTTTCTTT. The chain joins TRBV4-2 to TRBJ1-1, with D possibly TRBD1 on 6 matching bases. The CDR3 is 16 residues long. V dropped 1 base and J dropped 3 bases, with 15 bases sitting between them. Germline V lookup: CDR1 LGHNA, CDR2 YNFKEQ.

This clonotype was counted ten times or more. CDR3 nucleotide sequence: TGTGCCAGCAGCTCCTGGACAGGGATCATGAACACTGAAGCTTTCTTT. This gives the protein CASSSWTGIMNTEAFF. The rearrangement joins TRBV5-6 to TRBJ1-1, with TRBD1 matching over 8 bases. After removal of 3 bases from V and 0 bases from J, the junction contained 7 bases not matched to a gene. The CDR3 extends over 16 amino acids. From germline, CDR1 is SGHDT and CDR2 YYEEEE.

This clonotype was picked up a small number of times. The rearrangement joins TRBV12-3 or TRBV12-4 to TRBJ1-1, with TRBD1 matching 7 bases. With V trimmed by 5 bases and J by 12 bases, 15 bases remained unmatched. This CDR3 comprises 14 residues. DNA of the CDR3: TGTGCCAGCAGTCCCCCTGGGGGGACAGAGAGGTCTTTCTTT. This sequence encodes CASSPPGGTERSFF.

This clonotype appeared many times. This rearrangement joins TRBV20-1 to TRBJ1-1, with D maybe TRBD1 (5 bases). Per the germline V gene, CDR1 is DFQATT and CDR2 is SNEGSKA (reference sequence). This CDR3 has 13 amino acids. V was shortened by 5 bases and J by 3 bases, with 13 bases between the two germline ends. CDR3 residues: CSARKGDYTEAFF. DNA for the CDR3: TGCAGTGCTCGAAAAGGGGACTACACTGAAGCTTTCTTT.

This clonotype was picked up a small number of times. V and J are TRBV7-6 and TRBJ2-3; the D is unclear. This CDR3 contains 14 residues. Per germline, CDR1 SGHVS and CDR2 FNYEAQ. V was pared by 1 base and J by 4 bases, with 9 bases between. The CDR3 here is CASSLEIIPDTQYF. The CDR3 DNA sequence: TGTGCCAGCAGCTTAGAAATCATCCCAGATACGCAGTATTTT.

There are a few counts of this clonotype. The V call is TRBV29-1, the J call TRBJ2-1, with 8 bases fitting TRBD1. The V segment lost 4 bases and the J segment 8 bases; nucleotides outside the gene matches: 10. This CDR3 comprises 14 residues. From germline, CDR1 is SQVTM and CDR2 ANQGSEA. The CDR3: CSVGGSGGPYEQFF. The CDR3 DNA reads TGCAGCGTTGGGGGGTCAGGGGGCCCGTATGAGCAGTTCTTC.

This clonotype was counted a few times. This chain links TRBV7-9 with TRBJ2-1; 7 nucleotides align to TRBD1. The CDR3 loop spans 12 amino acids. CDR1 is SEHNR, CDR2 FQNEAQ, per germline (reference sequence). V was pared by 4 bases and J by 9 bases, with 3 bases of the junction left unmatched. The CDR3 nucleotides read TGTGCCAGCAGCTCCACAGGGGTTGAGCAGTTCTTC. It codes for CASSSTGVEQFF.